This TCR beta chain was sequenced for a study of blood T cell repertoires in COVID-19. The CDR3 totals 13 residues. The V end was cut by 4 bases, the J end by 2 bases, with 10 bases between. The germline CDR1 and CDR2 sequences are SGHDT and YYEEEE. Per the study methods: Counts of nucleated cells, estimated from reference gene primer amplification, were obtained. Only in-frame clones appear in the TCRdb table, and some are missing; sequencing was by immunoSEQ multiplex PCR. V, J and clone size are taken as reported in that table, and D and trimming were inferred from the DNA itself. The sample has 250,000 to 300,000 clones, 86% seen once. Patients of the Seattle cohort, enrolled during active infection, were followed longitudinally.

This receptor was obtained from a young woman with COVID-19, enrolled during active disease. The chain combines TRBV5-6 with TRBJ2-7; a possible D gene is TRBD1 (6 bases). The specimen was peripheral blood. The CDR3 region is CASSPRGTYEQYF. As DNA, the CDR3 is TGTGCCAGCAGCCCAAGGGGGACCTACGAGCAGTACTTC.